Sequencing of this T cell receptor (beta chain) was carried out in a study of blood T cell repertoires in COVID-19. Produced via immunoSEQ multiplex PCR; TCRdb's table is partial and in-frame only. The sample has 150,000 or so clones, 76% seen once. Per germline, CDR1 SGHDT and CDR2 YYEEEE. The CDR3 loop spans 14 amino acids. V lost 0 bases, J lost 3 bases, and 9 bases lay in between. This clone was seen once. The source material was peripheral blood. V and J are TRBV5-6 and TRBJ2-5; D unresolved. This clonotype originated in an elderly woman with active or convalescent COVID-19. The CDR3 DNA is TGTGCCAGCAGCTTGGTTCCTCCTGAAGAGACCCAGTACTTC. Translated: CASSLVPPEETQYF.